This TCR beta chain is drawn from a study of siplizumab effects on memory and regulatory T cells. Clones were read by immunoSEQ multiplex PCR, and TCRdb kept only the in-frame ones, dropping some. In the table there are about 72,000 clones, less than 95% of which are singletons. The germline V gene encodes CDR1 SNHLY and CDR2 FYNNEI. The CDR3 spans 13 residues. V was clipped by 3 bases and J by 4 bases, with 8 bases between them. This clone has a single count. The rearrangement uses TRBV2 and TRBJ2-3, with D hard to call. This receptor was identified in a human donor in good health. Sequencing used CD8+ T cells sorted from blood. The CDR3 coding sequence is TGTGCCAGCAGTGACAGGAATTCAGATACGCAGTATTTT. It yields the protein CASSDRNSDTQYF.